The 20 T cell receptor beta chains below all came from one sample that was sequenced in a study of blood T cells in healthy people across ages. Through a sample-barcoded 5' primer and a J-beta primer mix, a second PCR was run for roughly 6 to 11 cycles. From the 5' RACE reads, TCRdb called clonotypes with MiXCR, one entry per CDR3 protein. Found here are 1,500,000 or so distinct CDR3 sequences, approximately 63% of them singletons; the top ten hold 5% to 7%. Material for sequencing was blood. These receptors were collected from a man aged 18 to 35 in good health.

The chain couples TRBV7-2 to TRBJ2-1; 13 nucleotides match TRBD2. The CDR3 contains 17 residues. The germline CDR1 and CDR2 sequences are SGHTA and FQGNSA. V lost 3 bases, J lost 7 bases, and 9 bases stayed unmatched. CDR3 DNA sequence: TGTGCCAGCAGCTTTTCTCCGGGACTAGCGGGAAAGAATGAGCAGTTCTTC. Amino acid sequence: CASSFSPGLAGKNEQFF.

This clonotype was picked up a small number of times. The V gene is TRBV20-1, the J gene TRBJ2-1; D may match TRBD1 or TRBD2 (5 bases each). V lost 5 bases and J 3 bases, leaving 20 bases between the germline ends. Germline V lookup: CDR1 DFQATT, CDR2 SNEGSKA (reference sequence). The CDR3 totals 16 residues. The CDR3 loop reads CSALPSSRDGYNEQFF. The CDR3 DNA follows: TGCAGTGCTCTCCCCTCATCCAGGGACGGCTACAATGAGCAGTTCTTC.

The V and J genes are TRBV24-1 and TRBJ2-4, with D perhaps TRBD1 (6 bases). Gene TRBJ2-7 matches the end of the DNA better, so the J call may be wrong. Germline V gene data show CDR1 as KGHDR and CDR2 as SFDVKD. The CDR3 has 13 residues. The CDR3 DNA sequence: TGTGCCACCACCCATACGGGACATTACGAGCAGTACTTC. Its protein is CATTHTGHYEQYF.

V and J are TRBV21-1 and TRBJ2-7; TRBD1 is the table's D call, not checked against the DNA. TRBV21-1 is termed a pseudogene. This CDR3 is 14 amino acids long. CDR3 in amino acids: CASSKGGSRYEQYF. In nucleotides, the CDR3 is TGTGCCAGCAGCAAAGGGGGGTCAAGGTACGAGCAGTACTTC.

This chain uses TRBV2 with TRBJ2-2, with TRBD2 matching over 11 bases. This CDR3 comprises 17 residues. After removal of 0 bases from V and 5 bases from J, the junction contained 5 bases not matched to a gene. Germline loops: CDR1 SNHLY, CDR2 FYNNEI. The CDR3 spells CASSEASGRARTGELFF. The CDR3, as DNA: TGTGCCAGCAGTGAAGCTAGCGGGAGGGCCAGGACCGGGGAGCTGTTTTTT.

The V gene is TRBV20-1, the J gene TRBJ2-7; 7 nucleotides agree with TRBD1. Germline CDR1 and CDR2: DFQATT and SNEGSKA (reference sequence). The trim removed 4 bases at V and 2 bases at J, leaving 5 bases unmatched. The CDR3 totals 13 residues. CDR3 DNA: TGCAGTGCTAACACCGGGACAGCCTACGAGCAGTACTTC. Protein: CSANTGTAYEQYF.

The chain couples TRBV3-1 to TRBJ2-5, with D tentatively TRBD1 or TRBD2 (6 bases each). The length of the CDR3 is 15 residues. The germline V gene has CDR1 LGHDT and CDR2 YNNKEL (reference sequence). With 8 bases removed from V and 3 bases from J, the gap between germline ends came to 19 bases. CDR3 amino acids: CASLRFPGAKETQYF. As DNA, the CDR3 is TGTGCCAGCCTTAGGTTCCCGGGGGCGAAAGAGACCCAGTACTTC.

The gene calls are TRBV29-1 and TRBJ2-4; possibly TRBD2 for D (5 bases). Germline CDR1 reads SQVTM; CDR2 reads ANQGSEA. The V and J ends lost 5 bases and 0 bases respectively, with 11 bases between them. CDR3 length equals 14 residues. The CDR3 DNA sequence: TGCAGCGTTCGGGGTGTGTCAGCCAAAAACATTCAGTACTTC. Translation gives CSVRGVSAKNIQYF.

Turning to this clonotype: A much larger clone differs by one base, so this may be a read error. The J gene is TRBJ2-5, the V gene TRBV10-3; 12 bases line up with TRBD1. Germline V gene lookup returns CDR1 ENHRY and CDR2 SYGVKD. There are 14 residues in the CDR3. CDR3 nucleotides: TGTGCCATCGGGGGACAGGGGGCTGTAGAGGCCCAGTACTTC. Protein: CAIGGQGAVEAQYF.

This rearrangement joins TRBV20-1 to TRBJ2-7, with D possibly TRBD1 on 6 matching bases. V shed 5 bases and J shed 5 bases, with 22 bases lying between them. The length of the CDR3 is 15 residues. Germline V gene data show CDR1 as DFQATT and CDR2 as SNEGSKA (reference sequence). DNA for the CDR3: TGCAGTGCTCAGACACCTGGCCCCAGGGGTGACGAGCAGTACTTC. Amino acids: CSAQTPGPRGDEQYF.

This clonotype appeared a few times. The CDR3 region is CASIVSGRPTDTQYF. The CDR3 nucleotides read TGTGCCAGCATAGTTAGCGGGAGGCCTACAGATACGCAGTATTTT. The genes are TRBV11-2 and TRBJ2-3; TRBD2 aligns across 10 bases. Germline CDR1 reads SGHAT; CDR2 reads FQNNGV. This CDR3 is built from 15 residues. V lost 7 bases to trimming and J lost 3 bases; unmatched junction nucleotides: 7.

The rearrangement joins TRBV12-3 or TRBV12-4 to TRBJ2-7; TRBD2 might be the D (5 bases). This CDR3 region has 16 residues. Trimming pared 6 bases from V and 1 base from J, leaving 19 bases between. The CDR3 DNA is TGTGCCAGCAGCCTCAGTTCACGGGGAAGGTCCTACGAGCAGTACTTC. Encoded protein: CASSLSSRGRSYEQYF.

A few counts support this clonotype. The rearrangement links TRBV29-1 to TRBJ1-4, with D tentatively TRBD1 (5 bases). The CDR3 totals 11 residues. Germline values: CDR1 SQVTM, CDR2 ANQGSEA. The germline V and J ends were trimmed by 3 bases and 8 bases, with 7 bases remaining between them. This CDR3 reads CSVDEGEKLFF. DNA of the CDR3: TGCAGCGTTGACGAGGGGGAAAAACTGTTTTTT.

V usage is TRBV20-1 and J usage is TRBJ2-7; D is undetermined. The germline V gene encodes CDR1 DFQATT and CDR2 SNEGSKA (reference sequence). This CDR3 comprises 14 residues. The V end was cut by 3 bases, the J end by 2 bases, with 14 bases between. CDR3 in DNA: TGCAGTGCTAGTTCCCGTAATAATCCCTACGAGCAGTACTTC. Translated, it gives CSASSRNNPYEQYF.

The J gene is TRBJ1-2, the V gene TRBV4-2; no reliable D call. V lost 0 bases and J lost 3, with 11 bases in between. The germline V gene encodes CDR1 LGHNA and CDR2 YNFKEQ. The CDR3 consists of 15 residues. As DNA, the CDR3 is TGTGCCAGCAGCCAAGAGAGGTCCTCTTACTATGGCTACACCTTC. Translation gives CASSQERSSYYGYTF.

The chain combines TRBV7-9 with TRBJ2-7, with D hard to call. V dropped 2 bases and J dropped 0 bases, with 11 bases sitting between them. Germline CDR1 SEHNR, CDR2 FQNEAQ (reference sequence). The CDR3 sequence is 15 residues long. Here the CDR3 reads CASSLLGRGSYEQYF. The CDR3 DNA is TGTGCCAGCAGCTTACTCGGAAGAGGCTCCTACGAGCAGTACTTC.

The chain uses TRBV4-3 and TRBJ1-2; 11 bases match TRBD1. Losses at the gene ends were 1 base for V and 4 bases for J; bases not matched to a gene: 2. Germline V gene lookup returns CDR1 LGHNA and CDR2 YSLEER. This CDR3 spans 15 amino acids. CDR3 nucleotide sequence: TGCGCCAGCAGCCAAGGGACAGGGGGCGGCTATGGCTACACCTTC. This sequence encodes CASSQGTGGGYGYTF.

The chain joins TRBV7-9 to TRBJ1-2; possible D gene TRBD1, 5 bases. The V end lost 5 bases, the J end lost 8 bases, and 21 bases lay between the germline ends. This CDR3 is built from 15 residues. Looked up from germline, CDR1 is SEHNR and CDR2 is FQNEAQ (reference sequence). The CDR3 loop reads CASSLPGLRGGGYTF. CDR3 nucleotides: TGTGCCAGCAGCCTCCCGGGACTAAGGGGCGGGGGCTACACCTTC.

The rearrangement joins TRBV4-1 to TRBJ2-4; the D gene is possibly TRBD2 (6 bases). Germline lookup yields CDR1 MGHRA and CDR2 YSYEKL. V was trimmed by 4 bases and J by 6 bases, leaving 13 bases between them. The CDR3 spans 14 residues. The CDR3, as DNA: TGCGCCAGCAGCCCGATCGACGGGGGAAACATTCAGTACTTC. Encoded protein: CASSPIDGGNIQYF.

This chain joins TRBV11-2 and TRBJ2-7; TRBD1 might be the D (6 bases). Germline loops: CDR1 SGHAT, CDR2 FQNNGV. The CDR3 is 12 residues long. V lost 7 bases, J lost 7 bases, and 14 bases lay in between. The CDR3 DNA reads as TGTGCCAGCAAAACACAGGGAACGGAGCAGTACTTC. Translating gives CASKTQGTEQYF.